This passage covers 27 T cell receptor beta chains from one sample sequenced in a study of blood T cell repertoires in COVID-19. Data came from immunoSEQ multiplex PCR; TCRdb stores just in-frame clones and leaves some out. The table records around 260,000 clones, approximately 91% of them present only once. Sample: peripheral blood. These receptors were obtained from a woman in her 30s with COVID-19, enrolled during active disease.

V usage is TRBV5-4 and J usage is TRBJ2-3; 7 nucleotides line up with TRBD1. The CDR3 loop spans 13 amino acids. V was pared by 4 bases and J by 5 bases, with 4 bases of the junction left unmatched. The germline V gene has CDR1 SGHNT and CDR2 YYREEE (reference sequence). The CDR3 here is CASSMDRRDTQYF. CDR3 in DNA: TGTGCCAGCAGCATGGACAGGAGAGATACGCAGTATTTT. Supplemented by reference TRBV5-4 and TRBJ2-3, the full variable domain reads ETGVTQSPTHLIKTRGQQVTLRCSSQSGHNTVSWYQQALGQGPQFIFQYYREEENGRGNFPPRFSGLQFPNYSSELNVNALELDDSALYLCASSMDRRDTQYFGPGTRLTVL.

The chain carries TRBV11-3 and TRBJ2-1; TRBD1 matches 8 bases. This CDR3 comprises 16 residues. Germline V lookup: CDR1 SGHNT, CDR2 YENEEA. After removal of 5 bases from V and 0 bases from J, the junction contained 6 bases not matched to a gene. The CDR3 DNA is TGTGCCAGCAGCCCAGGACAGGGTTTCTCCTACAATGAGCAGTTCTTC. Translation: CASSPGQGFSYNEQFF.

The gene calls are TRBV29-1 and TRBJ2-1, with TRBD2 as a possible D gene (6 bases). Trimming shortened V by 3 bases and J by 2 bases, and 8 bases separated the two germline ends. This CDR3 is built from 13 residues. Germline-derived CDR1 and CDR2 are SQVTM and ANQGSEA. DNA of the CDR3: TGCAGCGTTGACGGCGGGACCTACAATGAGCAGTTCTTC. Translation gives CSVDGGTYNEQFF.

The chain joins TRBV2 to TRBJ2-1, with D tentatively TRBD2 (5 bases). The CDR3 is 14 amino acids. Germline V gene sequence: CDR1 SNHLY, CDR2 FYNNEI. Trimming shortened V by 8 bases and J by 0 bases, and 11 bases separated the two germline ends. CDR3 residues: CASGRGSSYNEQFF. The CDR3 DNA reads TGTGCCAGCGGGCGAGGGAGCTCCTACAATGAGCAGTTCTTC.

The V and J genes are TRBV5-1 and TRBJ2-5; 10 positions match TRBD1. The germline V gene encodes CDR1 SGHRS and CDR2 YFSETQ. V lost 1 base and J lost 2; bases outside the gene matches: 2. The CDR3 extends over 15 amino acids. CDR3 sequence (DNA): TGCGCCAGCAGCTTGCGGGACAGGGGTCAAGAGACCCAGTACTTC. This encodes CASSLRDRGQETQYF.

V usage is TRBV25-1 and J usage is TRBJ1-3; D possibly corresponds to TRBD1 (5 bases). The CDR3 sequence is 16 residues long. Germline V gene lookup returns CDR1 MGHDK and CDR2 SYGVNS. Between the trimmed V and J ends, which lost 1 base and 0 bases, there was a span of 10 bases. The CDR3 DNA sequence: TGTGCCAGCAGTGAATGGCGGGGCTTCTCTGGAAACACCATATATTTT. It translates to CASSEWRGFSGNTIYF.

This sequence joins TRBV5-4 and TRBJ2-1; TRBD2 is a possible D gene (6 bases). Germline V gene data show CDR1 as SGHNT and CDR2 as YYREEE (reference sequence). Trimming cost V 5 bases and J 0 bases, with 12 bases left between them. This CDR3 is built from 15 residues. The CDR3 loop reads CASRTGGSSYNEQFF. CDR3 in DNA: TGTGCCAGCAGGACCGGGGGAAGCTCCTACAATGAGCAGTTCTTC. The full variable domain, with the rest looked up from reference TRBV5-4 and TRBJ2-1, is ETGVTQSPTHLIKTRGQQVTLRCSSQSGHNTVSWYQQALGQGPQFIFQYYREEENGRGNFPPRFSGLQFPNYSSELNVNALELDDSALYLCASRTGGSSYNEQFFGPGTRLTVL.

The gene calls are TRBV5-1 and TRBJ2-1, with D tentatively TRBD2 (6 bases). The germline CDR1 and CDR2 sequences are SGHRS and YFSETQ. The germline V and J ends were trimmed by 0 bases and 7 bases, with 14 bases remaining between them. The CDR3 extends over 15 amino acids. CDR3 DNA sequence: TGCGCCAGCAGCTTGGCCGGGGACTGGAAGAATGAGCAGTTCTTC. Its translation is CASSLAGDWKNEQFF.

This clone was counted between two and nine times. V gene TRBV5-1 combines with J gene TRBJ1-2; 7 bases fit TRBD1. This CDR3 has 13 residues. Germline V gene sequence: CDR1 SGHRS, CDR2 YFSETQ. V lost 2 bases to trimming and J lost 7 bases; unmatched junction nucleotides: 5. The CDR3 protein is CASSLQGMFGYTF. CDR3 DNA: TGCGCCAGCAGCTTACAGGGGATGTTTGGCTACACCTTC.

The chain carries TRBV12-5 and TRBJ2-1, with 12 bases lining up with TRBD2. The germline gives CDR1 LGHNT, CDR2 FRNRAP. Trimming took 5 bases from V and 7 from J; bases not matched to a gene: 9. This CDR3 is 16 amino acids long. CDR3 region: CASGPRLAGVVNEQFF. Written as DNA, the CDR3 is TGTGCTAGTGGTCCCCGACTAGCGGGAGTGGTAAATGAGCAGTTCTTC.

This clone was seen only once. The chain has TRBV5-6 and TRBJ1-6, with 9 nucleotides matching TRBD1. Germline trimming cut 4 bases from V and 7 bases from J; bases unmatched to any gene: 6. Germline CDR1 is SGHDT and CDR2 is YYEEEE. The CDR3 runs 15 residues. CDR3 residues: CASSKGTGGNSPLHF. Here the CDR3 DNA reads TGTGCCAGCAGCAAAGGAACAGGGGGCAATTCACCCCTCCACTTT.

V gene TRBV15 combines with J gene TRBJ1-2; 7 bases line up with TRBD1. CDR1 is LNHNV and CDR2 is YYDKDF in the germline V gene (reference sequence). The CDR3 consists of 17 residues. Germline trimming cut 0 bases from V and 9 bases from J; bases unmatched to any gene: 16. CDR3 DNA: TGTGCCACCAGCAGAGATCGGGGACAGCTTTCCTCCGGAAGCTACACCTTC. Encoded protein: CATSRDRGQLSSGSYTF.

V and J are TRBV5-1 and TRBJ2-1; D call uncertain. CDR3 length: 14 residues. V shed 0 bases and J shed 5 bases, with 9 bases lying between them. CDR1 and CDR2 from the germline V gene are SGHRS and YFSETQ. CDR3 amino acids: CASSLVAVDNEQFF. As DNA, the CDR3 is TGCGCCAGCAGCTTGGTGGCAGTCGACAATGAGCAGTTCTTC.

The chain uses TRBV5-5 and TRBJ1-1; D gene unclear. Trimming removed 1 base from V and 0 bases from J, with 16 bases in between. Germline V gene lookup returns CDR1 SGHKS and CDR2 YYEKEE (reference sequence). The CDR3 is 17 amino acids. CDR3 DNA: TGTGCCAGCAGCTTGAAGACACAGACCCTGGTGAACACTGAAGCTTTCTTT. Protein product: CASSLKTQTLVNTEAFF.

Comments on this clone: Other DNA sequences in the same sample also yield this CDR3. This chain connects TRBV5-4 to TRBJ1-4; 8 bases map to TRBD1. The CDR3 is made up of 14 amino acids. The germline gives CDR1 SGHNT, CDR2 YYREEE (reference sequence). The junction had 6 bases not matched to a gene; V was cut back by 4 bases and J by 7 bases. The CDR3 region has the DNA TGTGCCAGCAGCCCAGACAGGGGAAGTGAAAAACTGTTTTTT. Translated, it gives CASSPDRGSEKLFF.

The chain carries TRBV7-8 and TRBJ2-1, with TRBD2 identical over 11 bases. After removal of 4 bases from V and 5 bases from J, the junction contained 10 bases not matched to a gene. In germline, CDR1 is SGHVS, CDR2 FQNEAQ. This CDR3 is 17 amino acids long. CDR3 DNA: TGTGCCAGCAGCTCGAGTAGTAGCGGGAGGGCCCACAATGAGCAGTTCTTC. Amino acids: CASSSSSSGRAHNEQFF.

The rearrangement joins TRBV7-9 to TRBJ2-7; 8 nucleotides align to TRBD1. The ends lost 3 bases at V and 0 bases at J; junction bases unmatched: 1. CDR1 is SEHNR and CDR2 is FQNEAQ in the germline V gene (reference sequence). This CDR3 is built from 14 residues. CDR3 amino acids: CASSLGQASYEQYF. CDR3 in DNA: TGTGCCAGCAGCTTGGGACAGGCCTCCTACGAGCAGTACTTC.

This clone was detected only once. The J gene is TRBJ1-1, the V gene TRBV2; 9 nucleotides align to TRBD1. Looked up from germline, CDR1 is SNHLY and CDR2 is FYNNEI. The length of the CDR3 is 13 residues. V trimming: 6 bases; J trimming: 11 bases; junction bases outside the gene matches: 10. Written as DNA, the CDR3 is TGTGCCAGCAGCCCCGGGACAGGGTATAGGGCTTTCTTT. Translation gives CASSPGTGYRAFF.

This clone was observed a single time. The CDR3 nucleotides read TGTGCCAGCAGCCAAGGACTAGCGGGAGGGCCTGTGGAGACCCAGTACTTC. Amino acids: CASSQGLAGGPVETQYF. The chain uses TRBV3-1 (or the pseudogene TRBV3-2) and TRBJ2-5; 14 bases align to TRBD2. Trimming at V came to 1 base and at J to 5 bases, leaving 6 bases not matched to a gene. The CDR3 is 17 amino acids. CDR1 LGHDT and CDR2 YNNKEL come from the germline V gene (reference sequence).

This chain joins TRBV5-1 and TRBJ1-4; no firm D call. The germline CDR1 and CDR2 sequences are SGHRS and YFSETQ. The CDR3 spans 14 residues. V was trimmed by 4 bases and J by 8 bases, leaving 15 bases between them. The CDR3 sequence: CASSLDGVGEKLFF. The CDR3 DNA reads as TGCGCCAGCAGCCTGGACGGGGTAGGGGAAAAACTGTTTTTT.

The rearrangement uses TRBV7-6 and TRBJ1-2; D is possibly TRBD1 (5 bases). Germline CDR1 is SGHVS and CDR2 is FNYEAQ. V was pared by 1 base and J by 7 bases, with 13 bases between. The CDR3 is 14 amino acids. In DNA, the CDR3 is TGTGCCAGCAGCTTAGGGGGCGCGGTGGGTGGCTACACCTTC. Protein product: CASSLGGAVGGYTF.

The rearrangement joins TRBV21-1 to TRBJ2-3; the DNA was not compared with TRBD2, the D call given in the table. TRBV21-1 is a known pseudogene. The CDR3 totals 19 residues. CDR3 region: CASSKGVETSGPSTDTQYF. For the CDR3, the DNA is TGTGCCAGCAGCAAAGGAGTCGAGACTAGCGGGCCCAGCACAGATACGCAGTATTTT.

The CDR3 spells CASSSRTPLDTQYF. Written as DNA, the CDR3 is TGTGCCAGCAGCTCCAGGACACCGTTAGATACGCAGTATTTT. The chain joins TRBV7-2 to TRBJ2-3; D perhaps matches TRBD1 (5 bases). CDR3 length: 14 amino acids. Trimming pared 4 bases from V and 5 bases from J, leaving 13 bases between. Germline V lookup: CDR1 SGHTA, CDR2 FQGNSA. Full variable domain (outside the CDR3, taken from reference TRBV7-2 and TRBJ2-3): GAGVSQSPSNKVTEKGKDVELRCDPISGHTALYWYRQSLGQGLEFLIYFQGNSAPDKSGLPSDRFSAERTGGSVSTLTIQRTQQEDSAVYLCASSSRTPLDTQYFGPGTRLTVL.

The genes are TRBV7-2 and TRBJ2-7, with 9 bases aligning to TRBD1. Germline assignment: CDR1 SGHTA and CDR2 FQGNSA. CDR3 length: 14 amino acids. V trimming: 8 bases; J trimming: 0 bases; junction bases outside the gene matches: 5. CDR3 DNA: TGTGCCAGCGGAAGACAGGGGGGCTCCTACGAGCAGTACTTC. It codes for CASGRQGGSYEQYF.

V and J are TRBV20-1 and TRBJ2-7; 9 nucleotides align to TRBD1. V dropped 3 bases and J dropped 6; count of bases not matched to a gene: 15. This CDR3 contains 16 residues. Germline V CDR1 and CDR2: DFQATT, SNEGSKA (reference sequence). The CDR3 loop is CSASRGGSTGGGEQYF. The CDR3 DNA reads TGCAGTGCTAGTCGGGGAGGGTCAACAGGGGGCGGCGAGCAGTACTTC.

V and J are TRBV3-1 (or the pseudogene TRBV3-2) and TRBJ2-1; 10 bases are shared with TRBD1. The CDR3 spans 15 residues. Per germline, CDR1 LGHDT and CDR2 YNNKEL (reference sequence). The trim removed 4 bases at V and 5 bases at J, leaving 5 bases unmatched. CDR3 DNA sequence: TGTGCCAGCAGCCTTTGGGACAGGGGAAACAATGAGCAGTTCTTC. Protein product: CASSLWDRGNNEQFF.

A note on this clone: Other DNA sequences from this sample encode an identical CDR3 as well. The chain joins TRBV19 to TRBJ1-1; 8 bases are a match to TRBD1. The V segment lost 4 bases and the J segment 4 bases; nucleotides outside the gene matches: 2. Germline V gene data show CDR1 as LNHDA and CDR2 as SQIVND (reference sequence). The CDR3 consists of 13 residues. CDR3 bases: TGTGCCAGTAGTACAACAGGGGGCACTGAAGCTTTCTTT. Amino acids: CASSTTGGTEAFF. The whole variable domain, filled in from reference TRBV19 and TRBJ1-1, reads DGGITQSPKYLFRKEGQNVTLSCEQNLNHDAMYWYRQDPGQGLRLIYYSQIVNDFQKGDIAEGYSVSREKKESFPLTVTSAQKNPTAFYLCASSTTGGTEAFFGQGTRLTVV.